These T cell receptor beta chains were read from a single sample in a study of primary melanoma T cells and metastatic recurrence. Only in-frame clones appear in the TCRdb table, and some are missing; sequencing was by immunoSEQ multiplex PCR. There are hundreds of clones in the sample; 76% occur only once, and 15% to 20% lies in the top ten. Sequenced sample: melanoma tumor tissue. The receptors originated from a human donor with melanoma. Both conserved end residues are part of each CDR3. Fields, in order: D gene, clone size, V gene, J gene, CDR3 DNA, CDR3 protein. D genes are given only for firm matches. For some rows the clone size is stated as once, few or many, or as a class when expanded; others skip it.

>NA|once|TRBV10-2|TRBJ2-1
TGCGCCAGCAGTGAGTCCGTACAGGAAACCTCCTACAATGAGCAGTTCTTC
CASSESVQETSYNEQFF
>NA|NA|TRBV6-8|TRBJ1-1
TGTGCCAGCAGTTCCCCGGGGGTGAACACTGAAGCTTTCTTT
CASSSPGVNTEAFF
>NA|few|TRBV19|TRBJ2-1
TGTGCCAGTCGTTATGAGGGGAGGTCGGGCAATGAGCAGTTCTTC
CASRYEGRSGNEQFF
>TRBD2|NA|TRBV6-8|TRBJ2-1
TGTGCCAGCAGTCAGAGACTAGCGGGGGGCTACAATGAGCAGTTCTTC
CASSQRLAGGYNEQFF
>NA|NA|TRBV28|TRBJ2-4
TGTGCCAGCAGAAACGCGGGCAGCAAAAACATTCAGTACTTC
CASRNAGSKNIQYF
>NA|once|TRBV23-1|TRBJ2-7
TGCGCCAGCAGCTTGGTTGGGGGCTACGAGCAGTACTTC
CASSLVGGYEQYF
>NA|NA|TRBV28|TRBJ1-6
TGTGCCAGCAGTTTACAGCTGTTGGGGACGGGGTCTTCACCCCTCCACTTT
CASSLQLLGTGSSPLHF
>TRBD1|NA|TRBV15|TRBJ1-2
TGTGCCACCAGCAGAAGGACAGGGGGCGACGGCTACACCTTC
CATSRRTGGDGYTF
>TRBD1|NA|TRBV29-1|TRBJ1-1
TGCAGCGCGGACAGGGGGTTCACTGAAGCTTTCTTT
CSADRGFTEAFF
>NA|NA|TRBV1|TRBJ2-3
TGCGCCAGCAGCCAAGGCCCAGTAACCGCGGCAGATACGCAGTATTTT
CASSQGPVTAADTQYF
>NA|few|TRBV18|TRBJ1-1
TGTGCCAGCTCACCACGGCAGGGCAACACTGAAGCTTTCTTT
CASSPRQGNTEAFF
>NA|NA|TRBV6-9|TRBJ1-3
TGTGCCAGCAGTTACGGTCAGAGAAGGTCTGGAAACACCATATATTTT
CASSYGQRRSGNTIYF
>NA|NA|TRBV23-1|TRBJ2-2
TGCGCCAGCAGCTTGTCTGGGGCCGGGGAGCTGTTTTTT
CASSLSGAGELFF
>TRBD1|NA|TRBV11-3|TRBJ2-1
TGTGCCAGCAGCTTAGATCCCCGCAGGGGGCCCTACAATGAGCAGTTCTTC
CASSLDPRRGPYNEQFF
>TRBD1|few|TRBV6-8|TRBJ1-5
TGTGCCAGCGGTCAGGGGGGGAATCAGCCCCAGCATTTT
CASGQGGNQPQHF
>NA|NA|TRBV14|TRBJ2-5
TGTGCCAGCAGCGTAATAGCGGGACAGGGTACGGAGACCCAGTACTTC
CASSVIAGQGTETQYF
>NA|NA|TRBV29-1|TRBJ1-1
TGCAGCGTCCATCAGGGGAGCACTGAAGCTTTCTTT
CSVHQGSTEAFF
>NA|NA|TRBV6-8|TRBJ2-7
TGTGCCAGCAGTAGGGTTGGGGGTGGAGACGAGCAGTACTTC
CASSRVGGGDEQYF
>NA|NA|TRBV10-2|TRBJ1-1
TGCGCCAGCAGTGCAGGGCTTGCTGAAGCTTTCTTT
CASSAGLAEAFF
>TRBD2|once|TRBV11-3|TRBJ2-1
TGTGCCAGCAGCCCGGGACTAGCGGGGGTATATGAGCAGTTCTTC
CASSPGLAGVYEQFF
>TRBD2|NA|TRBV5-1|TRBJ2-3
TGCGCCAGCACCCTACGGGGGGGCCCGGATACGCAGTATTTT
CASTLRGGPDTQYF
>TRBD1|NA|TRBV6-7|TRBJ2-7
TGTGCCAGCAGTCGTACCGGGACAGGGGGCTACGAGCAGTACTTC
CASSRTGTGGYEQYF
>NA|NA|TRBV9|TRBJ1-1
TGTGCCAGCAGCGTAGGGGAGGGGAGGGCTTTCTTT
CASSVGEGRAFF
>TRBD1|NA|TRBV6-8|TRBJ2-7
TGTGCCAGCAGCCCGACTCCCGACAGGGGCGGCGACGAGCAGTACTTC
CASSPTPDRGGDEQYF
>TRBD1|NA|TRBV25-1|TRBJ1-2
TGTGCCAGCATTCACTCGGGACAGGGAAAGAGTGGCTACACCTTC
CASIHSGQGKSGYTF
>NA|NA|TRBV23-1|TRBJ1-2
TGCGCCAGCAGCCAAGATCTAAAGGGAAGGAACTTCTTC
CASSQDLKGRNFF
>NA|NA|TRBV19|TRBJ1-5
TGTGCCAGTAGTATGGCGTCCGTTAGCAATCAGCCCCAGCATTTT
CASSMASVSNQPQHF
>TRBD1|NA|TRBV6-8|TRBJ2-6
TGTGCCAGCAGTCAGACAGGGGGCGCGTCTGGGGCCAACGTCCTGACTTTC
CASSQTGGASGANVLTF
>TRBD1|NA|TRBV19|TRBJ1-5
TGTGCCAGTAGCATACAGGGGTTAAGTGGTCAGCCCCAGCATTTT
CASSIQGLSGQPQHF
>NA|NA|TRBV6-8|TRBJ2-1
TGTGCCAGCAGTTCTCCAGGGGCCAACAATGAGCAGTTCTTC
CASSSPGANNEQFF
>NA|once|TRBV19|TRBJ1-1
TGTGCCAGTAGTGGTGTTTTGGGGGTCACTGAAGCTTTCTTT
CASSGVLGVTEAFF
>NA|NA|TRBV19|TRBJ1-1
TGTGCCAGTAGTCCCCGGACAAGGACTCCTAACACTGAAGCTTTCTTT
CASSPRTRTPNTEAFF
>TRBD1|NA|TRBV23-1|TRBJ2-7
TGCGCCAGCAGCTTGACAGGGGCTTACGAGCAGTACTTC
CASSLTGAYEQYF
>TRBD1|NA|TRBV6-8|TRBJ2-5
TGTGCCAGCAGCCGGGACAGCCAAGAGACCCAGTACTTC
CASSRDSQETQYF
>NA|NA|TRBV19|TRBJ2-3
TGTGCCAGTAGTATCCGACGTTCTAGCACAGATACGCAGTATTTT
CASSIRRSSTDTQYF
>TRBD1|NA|TRBV6-8|TRBJ2-3
TGTGCCAGCACTCCGTGGCAGGGGGCCGCAGATACGCAGTATTTT
CASTPWQGAADTQYF
>NA|NA|TRBV9|TRBJ1-1
TGTGCCAGCAGCGTAGGGGGGAGCTTTCCAAACACTGAAGCTTTCTTT
CASSVGGSFPNTEAFF
>TRBD2|NA|TRBV11-3|TRBJ2-5
TGTGCCAGCAGCCAAGGCGGGACTAGCGGGGAGACCCAGTACTTC
CASSQGGTSGETQYF
>TRBD2|NA|TRBV30|TRBJ2-2
TGTGCCTGGAGTTCTACTAGCGCCGGGGAGCTGTTTTTT
CAWSSTSAGELFF
>NA|NA|TRBV14|TRBJ2-1
TGTGCCAGCAGCCTAGGGGGGTTAGCGGGTTACAATGAGCAGTTCTTC
CASSLGGLAGYNEQFF
>NA|NA|TRBV10-3|TRBJ2-7
TGTGCCATCAGACCCGGGTCCTCCTACGAGCAGTACTTC
CAIRPGSSYEQYF
>NA|NA|TRBV30|TRBJ1-1
TGTGCCTGGAGTGTACCCCCAGTACACCCTGAAGCTTTCTTT
CAWSVPPVHPEAFF
>TRBD1|NA|TRBV19|TRBJ1-1
TGTGCCAGTAGTAGACAGGGAGACACTGAAGCTTTCTTT
CASSRQGDTEAFF
>NA|NA|TRBV11-3|TRBJ1-6
TGTGCCAGCAGGGGAGGGTTATCGGAGAATTCACCCCTCCACTTT
CASRGGLSENSPLHF
>NA|NA|TRBV6-7|TRBJ1-5
TGTGCCAGCAGATCAGACGGCTACTTCAATCAGCCCCAGCATTTT
CASRSDGYFNQPQHF
>TRBD1|NA|TRBV14|TRBJ1-1
TGTGCCAGCAGCCAAGTAGGGACAGGGGGCTTGGCTTTCTTT
CASSQVGTGGLAFF
>NA|NA|TRBV5-1|TRBJ1-1
TGCGCCAGCAGCTTGGGGTTGACAGCAAAACGGAACACTGAAGCTTTCTTT
CASSLGLTAKRNTEAFF
>NA|few|TRBV10-2|TRBJ2-3
TGCGCCAGCAGGGGGTTCAGTACAGATACGCAGTATTTT
CASRGFSTDTQYF
>NA|NA|TRBV7-4|TRBJ2-3
TGTGCCAGCAGCTTAAGGGGACGGGATATCACAGATACGCAGTATTTT
CASSLRGRDITDTQYF